The 13 T cell receptor beta chains reported below all come from one sample, sequenced in a study of blood T cell repertoires in COVID-19. Some clones are missing from TCRdb's copy, which holds only in-frame ones; the method was immunoSEQ multiplex PCR. This sample carries over 200,000 clones, 85% to 90% of them seen once, and the ten largest clones take 2% to 3%. Material: peripheral blood. These receptors were collected from a man between 25 and 39 years old with COVID-19, enrolled during active disease.

V gene TRBV28 combines with J gene TRBJ2-5; D remains unclear. CDR3 length equals 11 residues. V dropped 6 bases and J dropped 4 bases, with 6 bases sitting between them. CDR1 is MDHEN and CDR2 is SYDVKM in the germline V gene. In nucleotides, the CDR3 is TGTGCCAGCAGGTATCGAGAGACCCAGTACTTC. Translating it yields CASRYRETQYF.

The chain couples TRBV7-3 to TRBJ2-1, with 9 bases matching TRBD1. Germline V lookup: CDR1 SGHTA, CDR2 FQGTGA. Trimming cost V 5 bases and J 5 bases; bases outside gene matches: 7. This CDR3 contains 15 residues. The CDR3 is CASSQDRGVNNEQFF. DNA of the CDR3: TGTGCCAGCAGCCAAGACAGGGGGGTTAACAATGAGCAGTTCTTC. Full variable domain (rest looked up from reference TRBV7-3 and TRBJ2-1): GAGVSQTPSNKVTEKGKYVELRCDPISGHTALYWYRQSLGQGPEFLIYFQGTGAADDSGLPNDRFFAVRPEGSVSTLKIQRTERGDSAVYLCASSQDRGVNNEQFFGPGTRLTVL.

The V and J genes are TRBV5-6 and TRBJ1-5; D may be TRBD1 (6 bases). Per germline, CDR1 SGHDT and CDR2 YYEEEE. The CDR3 length is 17 residues. Between the trimmed V and J ends, which lost 7 bases and 0 bases, there was a span of 20 bases. The CDR3 reads CASSGHSGVYSNQPQHF. CDR3 DNA sequence: TGTGCCAGCTCGGGACATAGCGGGGTGTATAGCAATCAGCCCCAGCATTTT.

This chain links TRBV4-1 with TRBJ1-1; D gene unclear. CDR3 length equals 14 residues. Germline CDR1 reads MGHRA; CDR2 reads YSYEKL. V gave up 0 bases and J gave up 4 bases, with 9 bases separating them. The CDR3 region is CASSQDMESTEAFF. The CDR3 region has the DNA TGCGCCAGCAGCCAAGATATGGAGAGCACTGAAGCTTTCTTT.

This sequence joins TRBV19 and TRBJ1-3; D perhaps matches TRBD1 (5 bases). From germline, CDR1 is LNHDA and CDR2 SQIVND (reference sequence). The CDR3 consists of 11 residues. V was clipped by 7 bases and J by 7 bases, with 8 bases between them. CDR3: CASKGRNTIYF. CDR3 sequence (DNA): TGTGCCAGTAAGGGGCGGAACACCATATATTTT.

This clone has just one count. The V call is TRBV9, the J call TRBJ2-1; D is perhaps TRBD1 (6 bases). Trimming took 4 bases from V and 5 from J, leaving 19 bases between them. The germline gives CDR1 SGDLS, CDR2 YYNGEE. This CDR3 region has 16 residues. This CDR3 reads CASSHRPTGFDNEQFF. The CDR3 nucleotides read TGTGCCAGCAGCCACCGACCGACAGGCTTCGACAATGAGCAGTTCTTC.

This clone was counted between two and nine times. The chain combines TRBV24-1 with TRBJ2-7; no reliable D call. The V and J ends lost 4 bases and 0 bases respectively, with 6 bases between them. In germline, CDR1 is KGHDR, CDR2 SFDVKD. The CDR3 covers 13 residues. CDR3 nucleotides: TGTGCCACCAGTGAGGGCCTCTCCTACGAGCAGTACTTC. Translating gives CATSEGLSYEQYF.

This rearrangement joins TRBV5-6 to TRBJ2-7; 12 bases agree with TRBD2. Trimming cost V 3 bases and J 6 bases; bases outside gene matches: 1. The germline gives CDR1 SGHDT, CDR2 YYEEEE. The CDR3 has 13 residues. CDR3 DNA sequence: TGTGCCAGCAGCTGGACTAGCGGGACCGAGCAGTACTTC. This encodes CASSWTSGTEQYF.

The CDR3 DNA follows: TGTGCCAGCAGCTTTAGCGGGAGAGTCGATGAGCAGTTCTTC. It translates to CASSFSGRVDEQFF. The chain couples TRBV6-5 to TRBJ2-1, with TRBD2 matching 9 bases. Germline V CDR1 and CDR2: MNHEY, SVGAGI. J was trimmed by 8 bases and V by 6 bases; bases with no gene match: 8. The CDR3 totals 14 residues.

The rearrangement uses TRBV5-6 and TRBJ1-5; D uncertain. This CDR3 has 16 amino acids. Trimming pared 3 bases from V and 1 base from J, leaving 14 bases between. Per the germline V gene, CDR1 is SGHDT and CDR2 is YYEEEE. CDR3 nucleotides: TGTGCCAGCAGCTCTTACGGACTGTGGAGCAATCAGCCCCAGCATTTT. Protein product: CASSSYGLWSNQPQHF. Based on the CDR3 plus reference TRBV5-6 and TRBJ1-5, the full variable domain is DAGVTQSPTHLIKTRGQQVTLRCSPKSGHDTVSWYQQALGQGPQFIFQYYEEEERQRGNFPDRFSGHQFPNYSSELNVNALLLGDSALYLCASSSYGLWSNQPQHFGDGTRLSIL.

The rearrangement uses TRBV12-1 and TRBJ1-2; TRBD1 is the table's D call and was not checked against the DNA. TRBV12-1 is an annotated pseudogene. This CDR3 is built from 16 residues. The CDR3 nucleotides read TGTGCCAGCAGCTTTTCGACACCCGGTACCCCTTATGGCTACACCTTC. It translates to CASSFSTPGTPYGYTF.

The V call is TRBV4-3, the J call TRBJ2-1, with TRBD2 matching 9 bases. This CDR3 has 16 amino acids. V was pared by 1 base and J by 6 bases, with 7 bases of the junction left unmatched. From germline, CDR1 is LGHNA and CDR2 YSLEER. CDR3 sequence reads: CASSQAQPGLANEQFF. Written as DNA, the CDR3 is TGCGCCAGCAGCCAAGCGCAACCGGGACTAGCCAATGAGCAGTTCTTC.

CDR3 amino acids: CASSAGTSGGRDTQYF. The CDR3 DNA reads as TGTGCCAGCAGCGCCGGGACTAGCGGGGGAAGGGATACGCAGTATTTT. The chain employs TRBV4-2 and TRBJ2-3, with 14 nucleotides matching TRBD2. CDR1 is LGHNA and CDR2 is YNFKEQ in the germline V gene. This CDR3 is built from 16 residues. The junction had 7 bases not matched to a gene; V was cut back by 5 bases and J by 6 bases.